The sample holds a few counts of the clone carrying this TCR beta chain. The record originates from a study of CD8+CD57+ T cells in acquired aplastic anemia. Profiles of TCR beta VDJ and CDR3 were generated from a genomic DNA template. TCRdb re-derived calls from the reads in MiXCR, one entry per CDR3 protein. This table has more than 150,000 distinct CDR3 sequences, around 50% appearing once. For sequencing, patients were chosen who had shown expansion of CD8+CD57+ cells by flow cytometry. CDR3 size: 16 residues. CDR1 is MNHEY and CDR2 is SVGAGI in the germline V gene. V lost 4 bases to trimming and J lost 4 bases; unmatched junction nucleotides: 6.

This clonotype was sampled from a human donor with aplastic anemia. The sample taken for sequencing was sorted CD4+, CD8+, or CD8+CD57+ T cells (not recorded which) from PBMCs. The V and J genes are TRBV6-5 and TRBJ2-6; TRBD1 matches 8 bases. The CDR3, as DNA: TGTGCCAGCAGTTCCGGGGACAGGAAAGGGGCCAACGTCCTGACTTTC. This codes for CASSSGDRKGANVLTF.